These 23 T cell receptor beta chains originate from one sample sequenced in a study of blood T cells in healthy people across ages. Primers used in a second PCR of about 7 to 12 cycles were a sample-barcoded 5' primer and a J-beta primer mix. TCRdb re-called the 5' RACE reads with MiXCR, one entry per CDR3 protein. The sample consists of 1.5 million to 2 million distinct CDR3 sequences, around half of them appearing once. Sequenced input: blood. The receptor source for this set is a woman aged 40 to 50 in good health.

The sample holds a few counts of this clonotype. The genes are TRBV20-1 and TRBJ2-7; D is uncertain. CDR1 is DFQATT and CDR2 is SNEGSKA in the germline V gene (reference sequence). This CDR3 is 11 amino acids long. As DNA, the CDR3 is TGCAGCGCCACCCGGACCTACGAGCAGTACTTC. Translated, it gives CSATRTYEQYF.

There are a few counts of this clonotype. The V call is TRBV10-3, the J call TRBJ2-7; a possible D gene is TRBD1 (6 bases). This CDR3 region has 12 residues. Germline CDR1 reads ENHRY; CDR2 reads SYGVKD. Trimming removed 10 bases from V and 2 bases from J, with 12 bases in between. The CDR3 region has the DNA TGTGCCACCGCCCGGGACACCTACGAGCAGTACTTC. Amino acids: CATARDTYEQYF.

The CDR3 sequence is CASSENPRVYGKNIQYF. CDR3 coding DNA: TGTGCCAGCAGTGAAAACCCCAGGGTTTACGGCAAAAACATTCAGTACTTC. This chain joins TRBV2 and TRBJ2-4, with D tentatively TRBD1 (5 bases). This CDR3 region has 17 residues. The germline V gene encodes CDR1 SNHLY and CDR2 FYNNEI. V lost 2 bases to trimming and J lost 3 bases, with 17 bases between them.

This sequence joins TRBV5-1 and TRBJ2-5, with D unclear. The CDR3 has 15 amino acids. Deletions cut 0 bases from V and 2 bases from J, with 11 bases between. Germline values: CDR1 SGHRS, CDR2 YFSETQ. The chain's CDR3 is CASSLAVRSQETQYF. In DNA, the CDR3 is TGCGCCAGCAGCTTGGCTGTCAGAAGTCAAGAGACCCAGTACTTC.

The chain joins TRBV28 to TRBJ1-2; TRBD1 matches at 10 bases. Germline lookup yields CDR1 MDHEN and CDR2 SYDVKM. Unmatched junction bases numbered 7, after V lost 4 bases and J lost 2 bases. The CDR3 totals 16 residues. The CDR3 loop reads CASSSPLGQGNYGYTF. The CDR3 DNA reads TGTGCCAGCAGTTCTCCCCTGGGACAGGGGAACTATGGCTACACCTTC.

The chain has TRBV29-1 and TRBJ2-1, with 12 bases fitting TRBD1. V was pared by 7 bases and J by 7 bases, with 8 bases of the junction left unmatched. In germline, CDR1 is SQVTM, CDR2 ANQGSEA. This CDR3 has 14 amino acids. Here the CDR3 reads CSAWPGQGANEQFF. The CDR3 bases are TGCAGCGCTTGGCCGGGACAGGGGGCGAATGAGCAGTTCTTC.

This clonotype was observed a handful of times. V usage is TRBV9 and J usage is TRBJ1-4; a possible D gene is TRBD1 (6 bases). This CDR3 is built from 16 residues. CDR1 SGDLS and CDR2 YYNGEE come from the germline V gene. The ends were cut back, 0 bases at V and 1 base at J, with 10 bases in the middle. The DNA for the CDR3 is TGTGCCAGCAGCGTAGGACCGGGACAAACTAATGAAAAACTGTTTTTT. This translates into CASSVGPGQTNEKLFF.

J is TRBJ2-5 and V is TRBV12-3 or TRBV12-4; 8 bases are shared with TRBD2. The CDR3 totals 17 residues. V was clipped by 2 bases and J by 11 bases; unmatched bases: 19. The CDR3 sequence is CASSLSVAGLMIGEQYF. The CDR3 nucleotides are TGTGCCAGCAGTTTATCCGTAGCGGGGTTAATGATTGGTGAGCAGTACTTC.

The chain carries TRBV6-5 and TRBJ1-2; D is unresolved. The V end lost 6 bases, the J end lost 2 bases, and 10 bases lay between the germline ends. This CDR3 region has 13 residues. CDR1 is MNHEY and CDR2 is SVGAGI in the germline V gene. CDR3 in DNA: TGTGCCAGCAGGGAGACTACGAACTATGGCTACACCTTC. Amino acids: CASRETTNYGYTF.

The chain employs TRBV27 and TRBJ2-3; D may correspond to TRBD1 or TRBD2 (6 bases each). CDR1 is MNHEY, CDR2 SMNVEV, per germline (reference sequence). Trimming took off 4 bases at V and 2 bases at J, with 16 bases between the two ends. The CDR3 loop spans 16 amino acids. CDR3 DNA sequence: TGTGCCAGCAGTTACCTGGTGGGGGGCATCACAGATACGCAGTATTTT. Translation: CASSYLVGGITDTQYF.

The V and J genes are TRBV20-1 and TRBJ2-3, with 8 bases that match TRBD2. Germline trimming cut 4 bases from V and 3 bases from J; bases unmatched to any gene: 9. The CDR3 extends over 15 amino acids. Germline lookup yields CDR1 DFQATT and CDR2 SNEGSKA (reference sequence). CDR3 in DNA: TGCAGTGCTACTCCAGGACGGGGGGGAACAGATACGCAGTATTTT. This translates into CSATPGRGGTDTQYF.

The chain employs TRBV20-1 and TRBJ2-5, with TRBD2 identical over 15 bases. The CDR3 is made up of 14 amino acids. V shed 5 bases, J shed 2 bases, and the junction held 0 bases outside the gene matches. Germline assignment: CDR1 DFQATT and CDR2 SNEGSKA (reference sequence). CDR3 loop: CSAGTSGGQETQYF. The DNA for the CDR3 is TGCAGTGCTGGGACTAGCGGGGGGCAAGAGACCCAGTACTTC.

This chain connects TRBV19 to TRBJ2-3; a weak D match, TRBD2 (5 bases). Trimming took off 7 bases at V and 3 bases at J, with 17 bases between the two ends. The germline V gene has CDR1 LNHDA and CDR2 SQIVND (reference sequence). There are 15 residues in the CDR3. CDR3 sequence: CASTRTEWETDTQYF. The CDR3 coding sequence is TGTGCCAGTACCAGGACGGAGTGGGAGACAGATACGCAGTATTTT.

Worth noting for this clonotype: This may be a read error: a much more frequent sequence differs by one nucleotide. The V gene is TRBV7-2, the J gene TRBJ2-3; no definite D call. V was trimmed by 1 base and J by 6 bases, leaving 5 bases between them. The germline gives CDR1 SGHTA, CDR2 FQGNSA. The CDR3 spans 12 residues. CDR3 amino acids: CASSLGMDTQYF. The CDR3 nucleotides are TGTGCCAGCAGCTTAGGAATGGATACGCAGTATTTT.

The chain uses TRBV29-1 and TRBJ2-1; the D call may be TRBD1 or TRBD2 (5 bases each). V shed 4 bases and J shed 0 bases, with 10 bases lying between them. The CDR3 totals 14 residues. CDR1 is SQVTM and CDR2 is ANQGSEA in the germline V gene. The CDR3 region is CSVVQGRSYNEQFF. In nucleotides, the CDR3 is TGCAGCGTTGTTCAGGGACGCTCCTACAATGAGCAGTTCTTC.

There are a few counts of this clonotype. The chain combines TRBV28 with TRBJ2-3, with 8 bases that match TRBD2. From germline, CDR1 is MDHEN and CDR2 SYDVKM. The V segment lost 5 bases and the J segment 0 bases; nucleotides outside the gene matches: 16. CDR3 length: 19 residues. CDR3 in DNA: TGTGCCAGCAGTCTCTATTCGGGGGGGATCCCTATTAGCACAGATACGCAGTATTTT. This gives the protein CASSLYSGGIPISTDTQYF.

This clonotype showed up just a few times. The chain employs TRBV20-1 and TRBJ2-1; TRBD2 matches 11 bases. This CDR3 spans 15 amino acids. V trimming: 8 bases; J trimming: 7 bases; junction bases outside the gene matches: 13. Germline CDR1 DFQATT, CDR2 SNEGSKA (reference sequence). CDR3 sequence reads: CSPDASSGGSNEQFF. CDR3 nucleotides: TGCAGTCCCGACGCCTCTAGCGGGGGGTCAAATGAGCAGTTCTTC.

The chain employs TRBV2 and TRBJ2-3; TRBD1 aligns across 7 bases. The CDR3 extends over 14 amino acids. J gave up 2 bases and V 11 bases, and 10 bases lay outside the gene matches. Germline V gene data show CDR1 as SNHLY and CDR2 as FYNNEI. In DNA, the CDR3 is TGTGCCGGCAACCGGGACAGAGTCACAGATACGCAGTATTTT. This gives the protein CAGNRDRVTDTQYF.

Notes on this clonotype: At one boundary the junction diverges from the germline segment, which might be a read error. V gene TRBV7-2 combines with J gene TRBJ2-4; perhaps D is TRBD1 or TRBD2 (5 bases each). The CDR3 has 14 amino acids. Germline CDR1 SGHTA, CDR2 FQGNSA. The CDR3 DNA follows: TGTGCCAGCAGCCTCACGACAGACTACTACGAGCAGCACTTC. This gives the protein CASSLTTDYYEQHF.

The chain recombines TRBV10-2 with TRBJ2-5, with D tentatively TRBD1 or TRBD2 (5 bases each). CDR3 length: 18 amino acids. Between the trimmed V and J ends, which lost 6 bases and 4 bases, there was a span of 27 bases. The germline CDR1 and CDR2 sequences are WSHSY and SAAADI. CDR3 in DNA: TGCGCCAGCAGGGGTGAGGGACGCCAAGCAAGAGACCGAGAGACCCAGTACTTC. Its protein is CASRGEGRQARDRETQYF.

This chain joins TRBV4-1 and TRBJ2-3, with D unclear. The V end was cut by 1 base, the J end by 6 bases, with 14 bases between. This CDR3 region has 15 residues. CDR1 and CDR2 (germline): MGHRA, YSYEKL. The CDR3 nucleotides are TGCGCCAGCAGCCAAGGGGTAATACAAAGCGATACGCAGTATTTT. This sequence encodes CASSQGVIQSDTQYF.

The V call is TRBV12-3 or TRBV12-4, the J call TRBJ2-1; D is unclear. V lost 7 bases to trimming and J lost 4 bases, with 8 bases between them. The CDR3 is 12 residues long. CDR3 loop: CASKAQYNEQFF. CDR3 bases: TGTGCCAGCAAGGCGCAATACAATGAGCAGTTCTTC.

The chain couples TRBV13 to TRBJ2-7, with 7 nucleotides matching TRBD1. CDR1 and CDR2 from the germline V gene are PRHDT and FYEKMQ (reference sequence). This CDR3 has 18 residues. The V gene end was trimmed by 3 bases and the J gene end by 0 bases; junction bases not matched to a gene: 14. For the CDR3, the DNA is TGTGCCAGCAGCTTGAAGACCCTAACAGGGGTTTCCTCCTACGAGCAGTACTTC. Translated, it gives CASSLKTLTGVSSYEQYF.